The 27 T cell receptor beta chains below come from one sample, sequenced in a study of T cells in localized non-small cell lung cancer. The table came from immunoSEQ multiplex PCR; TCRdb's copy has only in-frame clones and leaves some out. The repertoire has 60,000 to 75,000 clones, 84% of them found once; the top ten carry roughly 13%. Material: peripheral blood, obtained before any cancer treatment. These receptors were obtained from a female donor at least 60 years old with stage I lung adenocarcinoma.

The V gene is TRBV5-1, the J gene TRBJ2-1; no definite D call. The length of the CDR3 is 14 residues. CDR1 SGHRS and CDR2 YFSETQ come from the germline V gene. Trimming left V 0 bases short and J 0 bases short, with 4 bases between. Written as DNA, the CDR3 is TGCGCCAGCAGCTTGGGGAGCTCCTACAATGAGCAGTTCTTC. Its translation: CASSLGSSYNEQFF.

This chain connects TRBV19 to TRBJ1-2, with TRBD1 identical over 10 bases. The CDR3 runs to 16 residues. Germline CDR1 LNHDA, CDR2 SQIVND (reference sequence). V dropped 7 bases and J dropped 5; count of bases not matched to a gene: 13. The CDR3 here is CASTTTGTGVRYGYTF. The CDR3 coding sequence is TGTGCCAGTACTACCACCGGGACAGGGGTCAGATATGGCTACACCTTC.

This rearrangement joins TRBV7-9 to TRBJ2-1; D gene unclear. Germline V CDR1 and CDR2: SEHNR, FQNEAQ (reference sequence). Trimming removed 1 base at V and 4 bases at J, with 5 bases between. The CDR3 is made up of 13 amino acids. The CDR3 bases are TGTGCCAGCAGCTTAGGAGATTACAATGAGCAGTTCTTC. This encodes CASSLGDYNEQFF. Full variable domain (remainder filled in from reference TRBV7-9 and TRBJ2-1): DTGVSQNPRHKITKRGQNVTFRCDPISEHNRLYWYRQTLGQGPEFLTYFQNEAQLEKSRLLSDRFSAERPKGSFSTLEIQRTEQGDSAMYLCASSLGDYNEQFFGPGTRLTVL.

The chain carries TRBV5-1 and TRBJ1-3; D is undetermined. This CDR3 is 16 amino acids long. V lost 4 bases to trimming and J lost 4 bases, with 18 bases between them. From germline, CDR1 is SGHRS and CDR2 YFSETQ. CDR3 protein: CASSPYGLGGGNTIYF. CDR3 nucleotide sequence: TGCGCCAGCAGCCCGTACGGGCTTGGAGGAGGAAACACCATATATTTT.

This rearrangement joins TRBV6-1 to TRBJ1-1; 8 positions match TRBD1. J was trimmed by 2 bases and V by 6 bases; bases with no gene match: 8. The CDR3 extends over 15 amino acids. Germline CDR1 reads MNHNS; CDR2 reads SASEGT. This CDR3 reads CASRAGQAKNTEAFF. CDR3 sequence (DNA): TGTGCCAGCAGGGCGGGACAGGCTAAAAACACTGAAGCTTTCTTT.

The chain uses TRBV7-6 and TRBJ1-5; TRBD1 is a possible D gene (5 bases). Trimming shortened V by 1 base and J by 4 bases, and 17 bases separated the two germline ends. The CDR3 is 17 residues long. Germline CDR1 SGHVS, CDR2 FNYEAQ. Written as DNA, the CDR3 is TGTGCCAGCAGCTTAGGAGCAGGGCGACAGCCTAATCAGCCCCAGCATTTT. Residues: CASSLGAGRQPNQPQHF.

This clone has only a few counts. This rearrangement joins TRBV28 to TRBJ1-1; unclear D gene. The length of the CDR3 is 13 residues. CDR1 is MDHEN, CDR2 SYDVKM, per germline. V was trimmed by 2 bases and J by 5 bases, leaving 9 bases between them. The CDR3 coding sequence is TGTGCCAGCAGTTTACGACCCGGGACTGAAGCTTTCTTT. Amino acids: CASSLRPGTEAFF.

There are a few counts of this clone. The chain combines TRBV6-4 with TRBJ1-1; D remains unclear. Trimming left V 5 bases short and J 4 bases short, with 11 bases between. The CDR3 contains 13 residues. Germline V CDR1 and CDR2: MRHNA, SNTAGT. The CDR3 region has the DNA TGTGCCAGCAGTTCTGGAGAAGCCACTGAAGCTTTCTTT. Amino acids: CASSSGEATEAFF.

DNA of the CDR3: TGTGCCAGCTTCACGGGAGGAAGTTCGGAGACCCAGTACTTC. As protein: CASFTGGSSETQYF. This chain uses TRBV7-8 with TRBJ2-5; 7 nucleotides agree with TRBD2. This CDR3 has 14 residues. CDR1 SGHVS and CDR2 FQNEAQ come from the germline V gene. The V gene end was trimmed by 8 bases and the J gene end by 5 bases; junction bases not matched to a gene: 11.

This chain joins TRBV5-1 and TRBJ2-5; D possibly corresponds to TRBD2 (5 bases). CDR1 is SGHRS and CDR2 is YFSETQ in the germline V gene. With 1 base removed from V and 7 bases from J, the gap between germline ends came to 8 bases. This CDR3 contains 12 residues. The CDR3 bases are TGCGCCAGCAGCTTGTCTGCGGGGACCCAGTACTTC. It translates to CASSLSAGTQYF.

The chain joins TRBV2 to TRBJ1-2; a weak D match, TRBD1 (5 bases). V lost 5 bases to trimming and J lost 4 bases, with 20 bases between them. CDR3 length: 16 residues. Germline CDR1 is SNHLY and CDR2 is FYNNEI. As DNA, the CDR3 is TGTGCCAGCAGTCTTCTTGACAGACCTCTGGCCTATGGCTACACCTTC. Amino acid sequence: CASSLLDRPLAYGYTF.

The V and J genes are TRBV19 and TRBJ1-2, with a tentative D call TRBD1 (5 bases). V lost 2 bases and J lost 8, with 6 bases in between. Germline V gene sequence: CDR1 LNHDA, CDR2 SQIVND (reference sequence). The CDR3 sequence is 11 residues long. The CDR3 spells CASSIQGGYTF. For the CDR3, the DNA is TGTGCCAGTAGTATACAGGGAGGCTACACCTTC.

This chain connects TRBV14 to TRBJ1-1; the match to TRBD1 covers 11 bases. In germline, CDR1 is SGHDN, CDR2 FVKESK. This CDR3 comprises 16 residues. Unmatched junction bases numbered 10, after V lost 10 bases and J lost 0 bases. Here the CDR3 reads CATVDRGLHLNTEAFF. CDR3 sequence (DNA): TGTGCCACAGTGGACAGGGGGCTTCATTTGAACACTGAAGCTTTCTTT.

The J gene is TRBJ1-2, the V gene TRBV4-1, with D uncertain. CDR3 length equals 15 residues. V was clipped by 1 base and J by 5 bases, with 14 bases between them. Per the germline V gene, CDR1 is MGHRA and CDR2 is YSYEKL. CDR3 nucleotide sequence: TGCGCCAGCAGCCAAGTGTCGGCTGCGGGGTATGGCTACACCTTC. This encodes CASSQVSAAGYGYTF.

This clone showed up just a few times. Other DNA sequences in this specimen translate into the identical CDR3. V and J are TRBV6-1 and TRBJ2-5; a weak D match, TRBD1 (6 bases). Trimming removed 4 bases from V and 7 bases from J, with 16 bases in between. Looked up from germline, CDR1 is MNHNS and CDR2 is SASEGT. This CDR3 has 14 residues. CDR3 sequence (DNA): TGTGCCAGCAGTGCCTCGGGTGGGGGCGGGACCCAGTACTTC. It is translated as CASSASGGGGTQYF.

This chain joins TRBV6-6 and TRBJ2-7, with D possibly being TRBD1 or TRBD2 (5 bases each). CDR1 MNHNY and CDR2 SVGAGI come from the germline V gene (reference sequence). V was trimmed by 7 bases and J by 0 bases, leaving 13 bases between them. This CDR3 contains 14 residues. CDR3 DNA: TGTGCCAGCAACCGGGACGGTAGCTCCTACGAGCAGTACTTC. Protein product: CASNRDGSSYEQYF.

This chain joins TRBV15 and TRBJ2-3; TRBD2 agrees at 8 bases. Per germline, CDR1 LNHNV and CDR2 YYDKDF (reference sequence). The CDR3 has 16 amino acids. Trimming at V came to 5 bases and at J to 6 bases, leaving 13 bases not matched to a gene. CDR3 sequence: CATSRGLRGGEDTQYF. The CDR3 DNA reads TGTGCCACCAGCCGGGGGCTTCGGGGGGGCGAGGATACGCAGTATTTT.

In DNA form, the CDR3 reads TGCGCCAGCAGCTTGGCCGGGACAGGGCGCAGCACAGATACGCAGTATTTT. Translation gives CASSLAGTGRSTDTQYF. The V gene is TRBV5-1, the J gene TRBJ2-3; 9 bases align to TRBD1. The CDR3 spans 17 residues. V shed 0 bases, J shed 0 bases, and the junction held 5 bases outside the gene matches. Germline loops: CDR1 SGHRS, CDR2 YFSETQ.

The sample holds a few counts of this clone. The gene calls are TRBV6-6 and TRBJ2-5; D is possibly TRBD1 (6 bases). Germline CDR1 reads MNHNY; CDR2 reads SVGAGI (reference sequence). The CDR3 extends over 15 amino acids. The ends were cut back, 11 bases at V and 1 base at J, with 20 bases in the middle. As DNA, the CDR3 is TGTGCCGCTGGACAGCGCAAAGCATCCCAAGAGACCCAGTACTTC. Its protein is CAAGQRKASQETQYF.

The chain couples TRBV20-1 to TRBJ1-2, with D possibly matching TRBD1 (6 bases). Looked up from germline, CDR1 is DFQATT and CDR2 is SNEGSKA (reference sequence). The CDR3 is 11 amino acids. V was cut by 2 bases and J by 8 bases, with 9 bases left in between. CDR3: CSARRGAGYTF. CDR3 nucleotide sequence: TGCAGTGCTAGAAGGGGGGCCGGCTACACCTTC.

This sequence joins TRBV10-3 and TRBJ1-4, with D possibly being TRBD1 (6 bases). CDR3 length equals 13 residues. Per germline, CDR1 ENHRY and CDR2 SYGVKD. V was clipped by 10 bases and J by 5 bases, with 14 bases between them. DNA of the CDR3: TGTGCCACCAGCAGGGGCCAGAATGAAAAACTGTTTTTT. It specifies CATSRGQNEKLFF.

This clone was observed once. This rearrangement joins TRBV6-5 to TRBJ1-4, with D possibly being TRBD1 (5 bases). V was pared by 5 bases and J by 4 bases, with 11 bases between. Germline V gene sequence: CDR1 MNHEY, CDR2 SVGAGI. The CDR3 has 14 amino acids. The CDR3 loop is CASSPRDGNEKLFF. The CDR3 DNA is TGTGCCAGCAGTCCCCGGGACGGTAATGAAAAACTGTTTTTT.

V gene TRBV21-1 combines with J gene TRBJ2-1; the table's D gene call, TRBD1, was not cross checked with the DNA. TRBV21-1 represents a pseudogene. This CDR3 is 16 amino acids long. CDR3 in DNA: TGTGCCAGCAGCAAAGAGAAGGCAGGGGGCCCCAATGAGCAGTTCTTC. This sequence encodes CASSKEKAGGPNEQFF.

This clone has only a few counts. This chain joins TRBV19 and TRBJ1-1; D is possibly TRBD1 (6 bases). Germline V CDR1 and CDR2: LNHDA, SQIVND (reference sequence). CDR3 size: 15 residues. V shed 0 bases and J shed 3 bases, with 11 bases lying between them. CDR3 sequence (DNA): TGTGCCAGTAGTATAGAGGGGGGGCTGGACACTGAAGCTTTCTTT. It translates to CASSIEGGLDTEAFF.

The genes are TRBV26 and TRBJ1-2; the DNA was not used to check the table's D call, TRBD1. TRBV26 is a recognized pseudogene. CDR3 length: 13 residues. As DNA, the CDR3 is TGTGCCAGCAGTGAAAGACAGGGGGTTGACTACACCTTC. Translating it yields CASSERQGVDYTF.

CDR3 DNA: TGTGCCAGCAGCTCCTCGAGGGGTACTGGAAACACCATATATTTT. This encodes CASSSSRGTGNTIYF. This chain connects TRBV11-3 to TRBJ1-3, with TRBD1 as a possible D gene (5 bases). The CDR3 sequence is 15 residues long. V lost 4 bases and J lost 2, with 12 bases in between. Germline V gene sequence: CDR1 SGHNT, CDR2 YENEEA. The variable domain in full, with the rest retrieved from reference TRBV11-3 and TRBJ1-3, is EAGVVQSPRYKIIEKKQPVAFWCNPISGHNTLYWYLQNLGQGPELLIRYENEEAVDDSQLPKDRFSAERLKGVDSTLKIQPAELGDSAVYLCASSSSRGTGNTIYFGEGSWLTVV.

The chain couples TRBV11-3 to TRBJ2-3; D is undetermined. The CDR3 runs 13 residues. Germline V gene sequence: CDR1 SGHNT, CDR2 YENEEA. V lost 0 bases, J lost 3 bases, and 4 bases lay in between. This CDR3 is CASSLDRTDTQYF. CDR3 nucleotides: TGTGCCAGCAGCTTAGATCGTACAGATACGCAGTATTTT. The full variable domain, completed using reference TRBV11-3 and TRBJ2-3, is EAGVVQSPRYKIIEKKQPVAFWCNPISGHNTLYWYLQNLGQGPELLIRYENEEAVDDSQLPKDRFSAERLKGVDSTLKIQPAELGDSAVYLCASSLDRTDTQYFGPGTRLTVL.